The 26 T cell receptor beta chains listed next were all sequenced from one sample in a study of regulatory T cells in long-lasting Graves disease. Noted time point: newly diagnosed GD, antithyroid drugs for less than 3 months. PBMCs provided the RNA from which the TCR library was made. Library construction for TCR beta used iRepertoire HTBI primers and Arm-PCR of CDR3 regions. TCRdb fed the multiplex PCR reads into MiXCR, producing one record per CDR3 protein. The sample lists hundreds of thousands of distinct CDR3 sequences, roughly 16% seen once, with approximately 25% in the top ten. The sample was also reused in another study, on T cells in Graves' hyperthyroidism and ophthalmopathy.

Material: peripheral blood mononuclear cells (PBMCs), obtained at new diagnosis, from a patient treated with antithyroid drugs. The receptors come from a woman aged 35-65 years with Graves disease.

J is TRBJ1-1 and V is TRBV6-1, with unresolved D. The germline V gene has CDR1 MNHNS and CDR2 SASEGT. This CDR3 is built from 13 residues. V was pared by 6 bases and J by 6 bases, with 14 bases between. CDR3 amino acids: CASRPTQSSEAFF. CDR3 DNA sequence: TGTGCCAGCAGGCCAACCCAGAGTTCTGAAGCTTTCTTT.

The sample holds many counts of this clonotype. The rearrangement uses TRBV11-1 and TRBJ2-7, with TRBD1 matching 8 bases. V was pared by 2 bases and J by 2 bases, with 5 bases of the junction left unmatched. CDR3 length equals 15 residues. CDR1 and CDR2 (germline): SGHAT, FQDESV (reference sequence). CDR3 coding DNA: TGTGCCAGCAGCTTAACTGAGACAGGGGCCTACGAGCAGTACTTC. Its translation: CASSLTETGAYEQYF.

Details on this clonotype: Since a much larger clone is just one base distant, this may be a read error. This chain connects TRBV6-2 or TRBV6-3 to TRBJ2-7; TRBD1 is a possible D gene (5 bases). CDR1 is MNHEY and CDR2 is SVGEGT in the germline V gene. The CDR3 runs to 14 residues. Trimming took 5 bases from V and 2 from J, leaving 13 bases between them. CDR3 sequence reads: CASSGDSLTYEQYF. CDR3 in DNA: TGTGCCAGCAGTGGCGACAGTCTCACCTACGAGCAGTACTTC.

This clonotype was counted ten times or more. CDR3 bases: TGTGCCAGCAGTTTCCCCGAAGAGACCCAGTACTTC. It encodes CASSFPEETQYF. V is TRBV12-3 or TRBV12-4 and J is TRBJ2-5; no clear D gene. V was clipped by 3 bases and J by 3 bases, with 5 bases between them. The CDR3 extends over 12 amino acids.

This clonotype was found a few times. The CDR3 nucleotides are TGTGCCAGCAGCGTAGCCAGGGCTGGAAACACCATATATTTT. This gives the protein CASSVARAGNTIYF. The chain uses TRBV9 and TRBJ1-3, with D tentatively TRBD1 (5 bases). The CDR3 is 14 amino acids. Germline V gene lookup returns CDR1 SGDLS and CDR2 YYNGEE. Trimming pared 0 bases from V and 2 bases from J, leaving 6 bases between. The full variable domain, rest sourced from reference TRBV9 and TRBJ1-3, is DSGVTQTPKHLITATGQRVTLRCSPRSGDLSVYWYQQSLDQGLQFLIQYYNGEERAKGNILERFSAQQFPDLHSELNLSSLELGDSALYFCASSVARAGNTIYFGEGSWLTVV.

This clonotype has ten or more counts. This chain links TRBV10-3 with TRBJ1-5; 8 bases agree with TRBD1. The CDR3 is 13 amino acids. The V gene end was trimmed by 11 bases and the J gene end by 3 bases; junction bases not matched to a gene: 6. Germline loops: CDR1 ENHRY, CDR2 SYGVKD. The CDR3 here is CAAGQGDNQPQHF. The CDR3 DNA sequence: TGTGCCGCCGGACAGGGAGACAATCAGCCCCAGCATTTT.

This clonotype has a count of ten or more. V and J are TRBV11-2 and TRBJ2-5; 9 bases line up with TRBD1. V dropped 5 bases and J dropped 4; count of bases not matched to a gene: 5. In germline, CDR1 is SGHAT, CDR2 FQNNGV. The CDR3 covers 14 residues. The CDR3 loop is CASSTGQGPETQYF. The CDR3 bases are TGTGCCAGCAGCACTGGACAGGGGCCAGAGACCCAGTACTTC.

This clonotype occurred a few times. V gene TRBV5-1 combines with J gene TRBJ2-1; D gene ambiguous. Between the trimmed V and J ends, which lost 2 bases and 4 bases, there was a span of 13 bases. Germline V gene sequence: CDR1 SGHRS, CDR2 YFSETQ. The CDR3 spans 15 residues. DNA of the CDR3: TGCGCCAGCAGCTTAAGTCCGGACCTTTACAATGAGCAGTTCTTC. Amino acids: CASSLSPDLYNEQFF.

This clonotype was seen only a few times. The chain is built from TRBV20-1 and TRBJ1-5; D unclear. Trimming took off 1 base at V and 5 bases at J, with 9 bases between the two ends. The CDR3 runs to 13 residues. Germline V gives CDR1 DFQATT, CDR2 SNEGSKA (reference sequence). The CDR3 is CSARGDGDQPQHF. As DNA, the CDR3 is TGCAGTGCTAGAGGAGACGGGGATCAGCCCCAGCATTTT.

In this sample, this clonotype turned up many times. CDR3 protein: CATSDRLAGEPHTQYF. In DNA form, the CDR3 reads TGTGCCACCAGTGATCGACTAGCGGGGGAGCCTCATACGCAGTATTTT. This chain joins TRBV24-1 and TRBJ2-3, with 12 bases lining up with TRBD2. The V and J ends lost 3 bases and 7 bases, in that order; junction bases with no gene match: 7. Looked up from germline, CDR1 is KGHDR and CDR2 is SFDVKD. The CDR3 has 16 residues.

This clonotype has a count of ten or more. The chain links TRBV30 to TRBJ1-1; D gene unclear. CDR3 length: 13 amino acids. The germline V gene encodes CDR1 GTSNPN and CDR2 SVGIG (reference sequence). Trimming shortened V by 3 bases and J by 5 bases, and 13 bases separated the two germline ends. The CDR3 spells CAWRSGFGTEAFF. As DNA, the CDR3 is TGTGCCTGGAGATCAGGTTTCGGTACTGAAGCTTTCTTT. Complete variable domain (other parts from reference TRBV30 and TRBJ1-1): SQTIHQWPATLVQPVGSPLSLECTVEGTSNPNLYWYRQAAGRGLQLLFYSVGIGQISSEVPQNLSASRPQDRQFILSSKKLLLSDSGFYLCAWRSGFGTEAFFGQGTRLTVV.

The chain employs TRBV5-1 and TRBJ2-1; D remains unclear. Germline V lookup: CDR1 SGHRS, CDR2 YFSETQ. Trimming left V 2 bases short and J 8 bases short, with 8 bases between. This CDR3 has 12 residues. CDR3 nucleotides: TGCGCCAGCAGCTTTGATGCGCATGAGCAGTTCTTC. Encoded protein: CASSFDAHEQFF. The whole variable domain, remainder taken from reference TRBV5-1 and TRBJ2-1, is KAGVTQTPRYLIKTRGQQVTLSCSPISGHRSVSWYQQTPGQGLQFLFEYFSETQRNKGNFPGRFSGRQFSNSRSEMNVSTLELGDSALYLCASSFDAHEQFFGPGTRLTVL.

This clonotype was observed a few times. This sequence joins TRBV20-1 and TRBJ1-5; TRBD1 matches at 10 bases. CDR3 size: 16 residues. Germline V gene data show CDR1 as DFQATT and CDR2 as SNEGSKA (reference sequence). V shed 1 base, J shed 5 bases, and the junction held 8 bases outside the gene matches. This CDR3 is CSARGVGTGVDQPQHF. CDR3 nucleotides: TGCAGTGCTAGAGGAGTAGGGACAGGGGTTGATCAGCCCCAGCATTTT.

This clonotype was found many times. V usage is TRBV12-3 or TRBV12-4 and J usage is TRBJ1-5; D remains unclear. The CDR3 is 15 residues long. V was shortened by 5 bases and J by 2 bases, with 13 bases between the two germline ends. The CDR3 DNA reads TGTGCCAGCAGTCCCCAAGGCGATGGCAATCAGCCCCAGCATTTT. This encodes CASSPQGDGNQPQHF.

This chain connects TRBV7-2 to TRBJ1-6; 8 bases match TRBD1. This CDR3 region has 13 residues. Germline-derived CDR1 and CDR2 are SGHTA and FQGNSA. J lost 9 bases, V lost 5 bases, and 3 bases had no gene match. CDR3 loop: CASSRTGSSPLHF. DNA for the CDR3: TGTGCCAGCAGCCGGACAGGGAGTTCACCCCTCCACTTT.

This sequence joins TRBV6-1 and TRBJ1-1, with TRBD1 as a possible D gene (5 bases). This CDR3 region has 15 residues. V was shortened by 6 bases and J by 3 bases, with 17 bases between the two germline ends. Germline CDR1 and CDR2: MNHNS and SASEGT. The CDR3 loop reads CASRQGGRRDTEAFF. CDR3 bases: TGTGCCAGCAGGCAGGGAGGCAGGAGGGACACTGAAGCTTTCTTT.

This clonotype was seen at least ten times. J is TRBJ1-1 and V is TRBV10-3; D is undetermined. The CDR3 sequence is 15 residues long. The ends were cut back, 0 bases at V and 2 bases at J, with 10 bases in the middle. The germline V gene encodes CDR1 ENHRY and CDR2 SYGVKD. The CDR3 DNA is TGTGCCATCAGTGAGTCGAAGGCCCAAAACACTGAAGCTTTCTTT. Protein: CAISESKAQNTEAFF.

This clonotype was counted ten times or more. The V call is TRBV11-2, the J call TRBJ1-1; D unclear. This CDR3 has 14 residues. V gave up 2 bases and J gave up 5 bases, with 12 bases separating them. From germline, CDR1 is SGHAT and CDR2 FQNNGV. The CDR3 region has the DNA TGTGCCAGCAGCTTAAGCCCCGCGGATACTGAAGCTTTCTTT. Amino acid sequence: CASSLSPADTEAFF.

The chain recombines TRBV6-1 with TRBJ2-3; TRBD2 aligns across 14 bases. J was trimmed by 4 bases and V by 1 base; bases with no gene match: 7. Germline CDR1 is MNHNS and CDR2 is SASEGT. The CDR3 spans 18 residues. The CDR3 is CASSEDGTSGGFADTQYF. Written as DNA, the CDR3 is TGTGCCAGCAGTGAAGATGGGACTAGCGGGGGATTCGCAGATACGCAGTATTTT.

The genes are TRBV7-9 and TRBJ1-6; D gene unclear. Deletions cut 1 base from V and 7 bases from J, with 5 bases between. The CDR3 loop spans 13 amino acids. Germline-derived CDR1 and CDR2 are SEHNR and FQNEAQ (reference sequence). The CDR3: CASSLDLNSPLHF. CDR3 DNA: TGTGCCAGCAGCTTAGACCTCAATTCACCCCTCCACTTT.

This clonotype occurred many times. This chain links TRBV7-2 with TRBJ1-2; no clear D gene. The CDR3 totals 16 residues. The germline V and J ends were trimmed by 1 base and 8 bases, with 20 bases remaining between them. Germline V lookup: CDR1 SGHTA, CDR2 FQGNSA. CDR3: CASSLDLASTSGGYTF. The CDR3 bases are TGTGCCAGCAGCTTAGATCTTGCCTCAACTTCGGGCGGCTACACCTTC. Combining the CDR3 with reference TRBV7-2 and TRBJ1-2 gives the whole variable domain GAGVSQSPSNKVTEKGKDVELRCDPISGHTALYWYRQSLGQGLEFLIYFQGNSAPDKSGLPSDRFSAERTGGSVSTLTIQRTQQEDSAVYLCASSLDLASTSGGYTFGSGTRLTVV.

The table lists this clonotype with many counts. The rearrangement joins TRBV29-1 to TRBJ1-5; 9 bases align to TRBD1. The trim removed 6 bases at V and 7 bases at J, leaving 10 bases unmatched. CDR3 length: 14 amino acids. The germline CDR1 and CDR2 sequences are SQVTM and ANQGSEA. The CDR3 loop is CSVAAGQGSQPQHF. Here the CDR3 DNA reads TGCAGCGTGGCCGCGGGACAGGGAAGCCAGCCCCAGCATTTT.

The chain uses TRBV2 and TRBJ1-1, with TRBD1 identical over 7 bases. J lost 1 base, V lost 8 bases, and 7 bases had no gene match. This CDR3 contains 14 residues. The germline V gene encodes CDR1 SNHLY and CDR2 FYNNEI. The CDR3 DNA is TGTGCCAGCGGCTTTAGGGGGCCGAACACTGAAGCTTTCTTT. Encoded protein: CASGFRGPNTEAFF.

This clonotype was seen ten or more times. The chain employs TRBV24-1 and TRBJ2-5; 8 nucleotides line up with TRBD2. Germline V gene data show CDR1 as KGHDR and CDR2 as SFDVKD. The ends lost 3 bases at V and 1 base at J; junction bases unmatched: 12. The CDR3 loop spans 18 amino acids. The CDR3 loop reads CATSDPRGGTDTQETQYF. CDR3 in DNA: TGTGCCACCAGTGATCCTCGCGGGGGGACGGATACCCAAGAGACCCAGTACTTC.

In this sample, this clonotype turned up once. The chain uses TRBV15 and TRBJ2-6; D is undetermined. Between the trimmed V and J ends, which lost 3 bases and 1 base, there was a span of 4 bases. Germline loops: CDR1 LNHNV, CDR2 YYDKDF (reference sequence). This CDR3 spans 14 amino acids. The CDR3 nucleotides are TGTGCCACCAGCAGCTTTTCTGGGGCCAACGTCCTGACTTTC. Translating it yields CATSSFSGANVLTF.

This clonotype was detected many times. The rearrangement links TRBV20-1 to TRBJ1-1; TRBD1 is a possible D gene (6 bases). Germline values: CDR1 DFQATT, CDR2 SNEGSKA (reference sequence). The CDR3 totals 14 residues. The V end lost 1 base, the J end lost 2 bases, and 11 bases lay between the germline ends. The chain's CDR3 is CSARGGGANTEAFF. As DNA, the CDR3 is TGCAGTGCTAGAGGGGGGGGGGCCAACACTGAAGCTTTCTTT.